The 16 T cell receptor beta chains listed next were all sequenced from one sample in a study of T cell responses to AZD1222 COVID-19 vaccine. The table came from immunoSEQ multiplex PCR; TCRdb's copy has only in-frame clones and leaves some out. In the table there are approximately 140,000 clones, 85% to 95% of which are singletons. The sequencing used peripheral blood, collected on day 0 of AZD1222 vaccination. The receptors derive from an adult in good health.

The chain is built from TRBV2 and TRBJ1-1; 7 bases are a match to TRBD1. CDR3 length: 12 amino acids. Germline V gives CDR1 SNHLY, CDR2 FYNNEI. Trimming removed 5 bases from V and 7 bases from J; junction bases left unmatched: 4. This CDR3 reads CASSTDRNEAFF. CDR3 DNA sequence: TGTGCCAGCAGTACGGACAGGAATGAAGCTTTCTTT.

The V call is TRBV11-2, the J call TRBJ2-1; 8 nucleotides match TRBD2. V gave up 4 bases and J gave up 6 bases; unmatched junction bases: 17. This CDR3 is built from 18 residues. CDR1 and CDR2 from the germline V gene are SGHAT and FQNNGV. CDR3 amino acids: CASSSGGGSSYKTNEQFF. Here the CDR3 DNA reads TGTGCCAGCAGCTCGGGGGGGGGATCAAGCTACAAAACCAATGAGCAGTTCTTC.

The V gene is TRBV29-1, the J gene TRBJ2-5; 8 nucleotides agree with TRBD1. CDR1 is SQVTM and CDR2 is ANQGSEA in the germline V gene. The junction had 5 bases not matched to a gene; V was cut back by 6 bases and J by 5 bases. CDR3 size: 12 residues. The CDR3 loop is CSVDRAGETQYF. The DNA of the CDR3 is TGCAGCGTGGACAGGGCGGGGGAGACCCAGTACTTC.

J is TRBJ2-7 and V is TRBV30, with 14 bases aligning to TRBD2. This CDR3 is built from 15 residues. Germline lookup yields CDR1 GTSNPN and CDR2 SVGIG (reference sequence). J gave up 7 bases and V 5 bases, and 10 bases lay outside the gene matches. Written as DNA, the CDR3 is TGTGCCTGGGATACGGGACTAGCGGGAGTTCGGGAGCAGTACTTC. It translates to CAWDTGLAGVREQYF.

The chain employs TRBV7-9 and TRBJ2-2, with D uncertain. This CDR3 is built from 15 residues. Germline V CDR1 and CDR2: SEHNR, FQNEAQ (reference sequence). In DNA, the CDR3 is TGTGCTTCACGGGTTAGTGGGTCCTACACCGGGGAGCTGTTTTTT. It yields the protein CASRVSGSYTGELFF.

This chain joins TRBV5-1 and TRBJ2-7; TRBD1 matches at 8 bases. The V gene end was trimmed by 3 bases and the J gene end by 4 bases; junction bases not matched to a gene: 6. This CDR3 region has 14 residues. The germline V gene encodes CDR1 SGHRS and CDR2 YFSETQ. The CDR3 DNA is TGCGCCAGCAGCTCGGACAGGGTCACGTACGAGCAGTACTTC. Translation gives CASSSDRVTYEQYF.

This clone showed up just a few times. This rearrangement joins TRBV12-5 to TRBJ2-5; TRBD2 agrees at 12 bases. This CDR3 spans 15 amino acids. CDR1 is LGHNT and CDR2 is FRNRAP in the germline V gene. J was trimmed by 5 bases and V by 1 base; bases with no gene match: 2. CDR3 DNA sequence: TGTGCTAGTGGTTTGGGACTAGCGGGAGTGGAGACCCAGTACTTC. It translates to CASGLGLAGVETQYF.

The rearrangement links TRBV4-3 to TRBJ2-1; 8 bases are a match to TRBD1. From germline, CDR1 is LGHNA and CDR2 YSLEER. CDR3 length: 16 residues. Unmatched junction bases numbered 9, after V lost 0 bases and J lost 8 bases. CDR3 protein: CASSQDRQGARDEQFF. Written as DNA, the CDR3 is TGCGCCAGCAGCCAAGATAGGCAGGGGGCTAGGGATGAGCAGTTCTTC.

V and J are TRBV5-6 and TRBJ2-2; D uncertain. CDR1 and CDR2 (germline): SGHDT, YYEEEE. Trimming removed 2 bases at V and 5 bases at J, with 1 base between. The CDR3 covers 11 residues. The CDR3 DNA sequence: TGTGCCAGCAGCTTTACCGGGGAGCTGTTTTTT. Protein: CASSFTGELFF.

This sequence joins TRBV7-2 and TRBJ2-1; TRBD2 is a possible D gene (5 bases). V lost 1 base and J 6 bases, leaving 10 bases between the germline ends. The CDR3 loop spans 14 amino acids. The germline V gene encodes CDR1 SGHTA and CDR2 FQGNSA. The CDR3 region is CASSLGTAGNEQFF. The CDR3 coding sequence is TGTGCCAGCAGCTTAGGGACGGCGGGCAATGAGCAGTTCTTC.

The CDR3 here is CARTGTSGSYEQYF. The CDR3 coding sequence is TGTGCCAGAACCGGGACTAGCGGCTCCTACGAGCAGTACTTC. The chain recombines TRBV5-3 with TRBJ2-7; 11 positions agree with TRBD2. TRBV5-3 is flagged as an ORF with uncertain function. The CDR3 totals 14 residues. V dropped 6 bases and J dropped 0; count of bases not matched to a gene: 2.

This clone was recorded only once. The rearrangement uses TRBV30 and TRBJ2-3, with D perhaps matching TRBD1 (5 bases). Trimming took 3 bases from V and 1 from J, leaving 5 bases between them. CDR1 and CDR2 (germline): GTSNPN, SVGIG (reference sequence). The CDR3 runs 12 residues. CDR3 loop: CAWSRGTDTQYF. CDR3 nucleotide sequence: TGTGCCTGGAGCAGGGGCACAGATACGCAGTATTTT.

The chain links TRBV6-6 to TRBJ2-7; D gene uncertain. Trimming stripped 6 bases from V and 3 bases from J, with 6 bases between. The CDR3 spans 11 residues. Germline lookup yields CDR1 MNHNY and CDR2 SVGAGI (reference sequence). The CDR3 region is CASRSDYEQYF. DNA of the CDR3: TGTGCCAGCAGATCCGACTACGAGCAGTACTTC.

V usage is TRBV2 and J usage is TRBJ2-7; D is possibly TRBD1 (6 bases). Germline V gene sequence: CDR1 SNHLY, CDR2 FYNNEI. Trimming removed 5 bases from V and 2 bases from J, with 13 bases in between. CDR3 length: 14 amino acids. The CDR3 is CASSKRTEPYEQYF. The DNA for the CDR3 is TGTGCCAGCAGTAAACGGACAGAACCCTACGAGCAGTACTTC.

The chain joins TRBV19 to TRBJ1-5; tentative D call: TRBD1 (5 bases). Germline V gene sequence: CDR1 LNHDA, CDR2 SQIVND (reference sequence). Trimming took 3 bases from V and 4 from J, leaving 13 bases between them. CDR3 size: 15 residues. The CDR3 DNA reads TGTGCCAGTAGTATCGTCGGGACGGCAAATCAGCCCCAGCATTTT. It translates to CASSIVGTANQPQHF.

The chain recombines TRBV4-2 with TRBJ2-7, with no clear D. The CDR3 consists of 12 residues. Germline assignment: CDR1 LGHNA and CDR2 YNFKEQ. V was pared by 3 bases and J by 9 bases, with 12 bases between. CDR3 DNA: TGTGCCAGCAGCCACACGGACGGCGGGCAGTACTTC. The encoded protein is CASSHTDGGQYF.